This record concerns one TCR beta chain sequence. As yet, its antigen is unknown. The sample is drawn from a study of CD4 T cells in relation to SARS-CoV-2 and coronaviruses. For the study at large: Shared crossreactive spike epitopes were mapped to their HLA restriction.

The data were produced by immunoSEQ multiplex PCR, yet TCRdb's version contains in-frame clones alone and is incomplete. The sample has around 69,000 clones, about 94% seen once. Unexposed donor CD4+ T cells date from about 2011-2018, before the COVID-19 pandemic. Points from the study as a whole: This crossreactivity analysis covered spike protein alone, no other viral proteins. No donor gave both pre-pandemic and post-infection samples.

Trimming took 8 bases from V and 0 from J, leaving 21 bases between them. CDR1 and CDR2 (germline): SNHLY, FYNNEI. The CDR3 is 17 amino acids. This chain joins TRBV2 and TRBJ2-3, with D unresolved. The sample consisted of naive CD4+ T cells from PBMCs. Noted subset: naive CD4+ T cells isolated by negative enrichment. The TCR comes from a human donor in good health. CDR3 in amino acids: CASDLVQSMVSTDTQYF. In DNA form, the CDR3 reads TGTGCCAGCGACCTGGTTCAGTCCATGGTTAGCACAGATACGCAGTATTTT. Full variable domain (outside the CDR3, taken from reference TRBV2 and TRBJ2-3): EPEVTQTPSHQVTQMGQEVILRCVPISNHLYFYWYRQILGQKVEFLVSFYNNEISEKSEIFDDQFSVERPDGSNFTLKIRSTKLEDSAMYFCASDLVQSMVSTDTQYFGPGTRLTVL.